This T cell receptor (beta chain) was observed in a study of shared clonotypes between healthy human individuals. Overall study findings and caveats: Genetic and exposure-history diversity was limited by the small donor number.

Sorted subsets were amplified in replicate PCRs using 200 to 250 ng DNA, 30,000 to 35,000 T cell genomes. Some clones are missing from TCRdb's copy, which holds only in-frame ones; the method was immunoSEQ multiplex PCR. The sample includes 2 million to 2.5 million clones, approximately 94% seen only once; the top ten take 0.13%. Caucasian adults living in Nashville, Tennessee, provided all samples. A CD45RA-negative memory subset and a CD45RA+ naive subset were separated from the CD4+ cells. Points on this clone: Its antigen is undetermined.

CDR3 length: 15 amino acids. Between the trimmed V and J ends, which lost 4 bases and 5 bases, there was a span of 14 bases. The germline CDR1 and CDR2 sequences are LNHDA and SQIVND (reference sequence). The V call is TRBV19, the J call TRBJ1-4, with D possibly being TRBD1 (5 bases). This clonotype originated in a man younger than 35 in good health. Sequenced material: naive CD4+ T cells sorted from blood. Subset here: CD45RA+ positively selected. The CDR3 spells CASSKGSTRNEKLFF. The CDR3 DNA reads TGTGCCAGTAGTAAGGGGTCGACGAGGAATGAAAAACTGTTTTTT.